The TCR beta chain under discussion was sequenced for a study of OX40 agonist ivuxolimab in advanced cancers. About the full investigation: The costimulatory receptor OX40 (CD134) was targeted by ivuxolimab, a fully human IgG2 agonistic monoclonal antibody. Intravenous ivuxolimab was administered to patients every 2 weeks at six dose levels: 0.01, 0.1, 0.3, 1.5, 3 and 10 mg/kg. The point of sequencing TCRbeta in the periphery was to test whether ivuxolimab changed TCR sequence diversity and drove clonal T-cell expansion. Of the approximately 50 patients in dose escalation, about 20 had hepatocellular carcinoma, some 15 had melanoma, 9 had renal cell carcinoma and 9 had head and neck cancer. Partial responses occurred in three dose-escalation patients, of whom one had hepatocellular carcinoma and two had cutaneous melanoma. Patients were allowed to have had prior anti-PD-1, anti-PD-L1 or anti-CTLA-4 therapy, and roughly 40% of the dose-escalation patients had been treated with checkpoint inhibitors. The dose-escalation cohort was roughly 87% male with a mean age of 60 years, ranging from roughly 23 to 90. The paper describes the monotherapy dose-escalation part (N ≈ 51 patients) of the phase I trial of ivuxolimab. What the research found in general, with its limitations: On average, CD8+ T cells showed more expanded clones than CD4+ T cells after ivuxolimab. At doses of 0.1 to 3.0 mg/kg, clonal expansion of both CD4+ and CD8+ blood T cells was observed from baseline to week 6. Low levels of normalized T-cell clonal expansion were also seen in some patients who did not respond. In the 0.1-3.0 mg/kg groups, partial responders had among the lowest normalized peripheral clonal expansion, particularly in CD8+ T cells. Which antigens the clonally expanded peripheral T cells were specific for was not determined.

Genomic DNA was isolated from the sorted cells so that the TCRbeta CDR3 region could be sequenced. The immunoSEQ Assay was used for sequencing of TCRbeta CDR3 regions. The clones in this table, taken by TCRdb from immuneACCESS, are in-frame only. Not every clone is retained; where verified, under half of the shortfall comes from an unresolved V gene, and the cause of the rest is unknown. The sample records about 55,000 clones, nearly 80% of which are singletons. Jointly, the top ten make up approximately 4.4% of the sample. Counted from cysteine to phenylalanine, this CDR3 has 15 amino acids. Only the CDR3 part of the read is kept: 45 bases, read in frame from the first base. V sheds 2 bases and J sheds 3 bases, leaving 13 bases between their ends. The germline V gene yields SGHAT for CDR1 and FQNNGV for CDR2. To note about this clone: The specificity of this receptor is unknown. One base away there is no much larger clone; base qualities are not given.

The trial excluded patients who had a history of autoimmune disease or were on systemic immunosuppression. Peripheral blood for TCR sequencing was drawn from every dose cohort at baseline, at cycle 4 day 1 and at cycle 7 day 1. Samples came from an open-label, multicenter, first-in-human phase I dose-escalation trial of ivuxolimab. Adults with locally advanced or metastatic melanoma, renal cell carcinoma, hepatocellular carcinoma or head and neck squamous cell carcinoma were enrolled in the trial. Before TCR sequencing, CD4+ and CD8+ T cells were separately sorted from peripheral blood. This TCR came from an adult with an advanced solid tumor such as melanoma, head and neck, liver or kidney cancer. The sequenced sample was CD4+ or CD8+ T cells sorted from blood, obtained in a trial of the OX40 agonist ivuxolimab. The chain is made from TRBV11-2 and TRBJ1-1, and TRBD1 may be the D gene, going by 5 matching bases. The sequence in DNA is TGTGCCAGCAGCTTATTAACGGGGCGGGACACTGAAGCTTTCTTT. It translates to CASSLLTGRDTEAFF.